This T cell receptor beta chain came from a study of technical replicates of blood from a few donors. CDR1 is SEHNR, CDR2 FQNEAQ, per germline (reference sequence). V was clipped by 3 bases and J by 0 bases, with 10 bases between them. This CDR3 spans 15 amino acids. Libraries were prepared by immunoSEQ multiplex PCR; TCRdb keeps only in-frame clonotypes and omits some of them. The repertoire includes almost 70,000 clones, approximately 88% of them detected once, and 3.5% to 5.5% sits in the top ten. The V call is TRBV7-9, the J call TRBJ2-3; D is perhaps TRBD2 (6 bases). Material for sequencing was PBMCs. The source of this sequence is a human donor in good health. Some clones in this sample may be carry-over from other donors' samples. Here the CDR3 DNA reads TGTGCCAGCAGCTTCAACAGCGGGAGCACAGATACGCAGTATTTT. This gives the protein CASSFNSGSTDTQYF.